These 7 T cell receptor beta chains were all obtained from the same sample, sequenced in a study of T cell changes during pregnancy in multiple sclerosis. The repertoire was sequenced with immunoSEQ multiplex PCR; TCRdb's copy has only in-frame clones and lacks some. This repertoire shows 40,000 to 45,000 clones, roughly 92% found once; its top ten account for 1.3%. Sequencing was performed on peripheral blood. Receptors were obtained from a female donor with multiple sclerosis, enrolled in a pregnancy study.

The chain combines TRBV2 with TRBJ2-7, with D possibly being TRBD2 (5 bases). Trimming stripped 6 bases from V and 6 bases from J, with 15 bases between. Germline V CDR1 and CDR2: SNHLY, FYNNEI. This CDR3 has 13 amino acids. The CDR3 nucleotides are TGTGCCAGCAGCCCCTGGAGAGGGAGCGAGCAGTACTTC. Residues: CASSPWRGSEQYF. Together with reference TRBV2 and TRBJ2-7, the CDR3 gives the full variable domain: EPEVTQTPSHQVTQMGQEVILRCVPISNHLYFYWYRQILGQKVEFLVSFYNNEISEKSEIFDDQFSVERPDGSNFTLKIRSTKLEDSAMYFCASSPWRGSEQYFGPGTRLTVT.

The chain recombines TRBV7-2 with TRBJ1-4, with TRBD1 as a possible D gene (6 bases). The germline CDR1 and CDR2 sequences are SGHTA and FQGNSA. This CDR3 spans 15 amino acids. V lost 0 bases and J 8 bases, leaving 13 bases between the germline ends. CDR3: CASSLAMGAGEKLFF. The DNA for the CDR3 is TGTGCCAGCAGCTTAGCGATGGGGGCAGGGGAAAAACTGTTTTTT.

V usage is TRBV5-1 and J usage is TRBJ2-7, with a weak D call TRBD2 (5 bases). Germline CDR1 reads SGHRS; CDR2 reads YFSETQ. The CDR3 extends over 15 amino acids. Trimming removed 0 bases at V and 2 bases at J, with 12 bases between. CDR3 region: CASSLDEAVTYEQYF. The CDR3 region has the DNA TGCGCCAGCAGCTTGGATGAAGCGGTTACCTACGAGCAGTACTTC.

The DNA of the CDR3 is TGTGCCAGCAGGCCTAGCGGGAGCCTACGCGAGCAGTACTTC. It codes for CASRPSGSLREQYF. The rearrangement joins TRBV28 to TRBJ2-7, with 10 bases identical to TRBD2. V shed 6 bases, J shed 6 bases, and the junction held 8 bases outside the gene matches. This CDR3 comprises 14 residues. Germline assignment: CDR1 MDHEN and CDR2 SYDVKM.

The J gene is TRBJ1-1, the V gene TRBV30, with no clear D. CDR3 length equals 12 residues. V dropped 2 bases and J dropped 4 bases, with 8 bases sitting between them. Germline V gene data show CDR1 as GTSNPN and CDR2 as SVGIG (reference sequence). The CDR3 sequence is CAWSRVGTEAFF. The CDR3 DNA follows: TGTGCCTGGAGTCGGGTGGGCACTGAAGCTTTCTTT.

This clone occurred a few times. The chain combines TRBV5-1 with TRBJ2-3; 7 nucleotides align to TRBD2. Germline CDR1 and CDR2: SGHRS and YFSETQ. Trimming at V came to 0 bases and at J to 6 bases, leaving 4 bases not matched to a gene. CDR3 length: 14 residues. CDR3 sequence (DNA): TGCGCCAGCAGCTTGGAGTGGGAGGGGGATACGCAGTATTTT. Translation: CASSLEWEGDTQYF.

The chain has TRBV4-1 and TRBJ2-7; D perhaps matches TRBD2 (5 bases). V lost 4 bases to trimming and J lost 2 bases, with 12 bases between them. CDR3 length: 14 amino acids. Germline CDR1 MGHRA, CDR2 YSYEKL. CDR3 nucleotides: TGCGCCAGCAGCCCCGAGGACTTAGCCTACGAGCAGTACTTC. Amino acids: CASSPEDLAYEQYF.